Listed below are T cell receptor beta chains from one sample, sequenced in a study of regulatory T cells in long-lasting Graves disease. TCRdb ran MiXCR on the multiplex PCR reads and lists one entry per CDR3 protein. The sample has about 660,000 distinct CDR3 sequences, about 30% seen once. Sequencing used peripheral blood mononuclear cells (PBMCs), obtained when the disease was refractory, from a patient treated with antithyroid drugs. These receptors were taken from a female donor with Graves disease. Both conserved end residues are part of each CDR3. The D gene is left open where the match is weak. Where a row states a size, it is once, few, many or the class of an expanded clone; other rows omit it.

TRBV3-1	TRBD1	TRBJ1-2	.	CASSRTGTFNYGYTF	TGTGCCAGCAGCCGGACAGGGACCTTTAACTATGGCTACACCTTC
TRBV28	.	TRBJ2-7	.	CAIEVRGEGGEQYF	TGTGCCATCGAGGTTAGAGGGGAAGGTGGCGAGCAGTACTTC
TRBV19	.	TRBJ1-1	.	CASTSPWGVEAFF	TGTGCCAGTACCTCTCCTTGGGGGGTTGAAGCTTTCTTT
TRBV29-1	.	TRBJ1-2	.	CSVGDTGPRTF	TGCAGCGTTGGGGACACCGGTCCTCGCACCTTC
TRBV6-1	.	TRBJ2-3	.	CASREMKGRTDTQYF	TGTGCCAGCAGAGAGATGAAGGGACGCACAGATACGCAGTATTTT
TRBV13	TRBD2	TRBJ2-7	few	CASGTSGRVEQYF	TGTGCCAGCGGGACTAGCGGGAGGGTCGAGCAGTACTTC
TRBV6-5	.	TRBJ1-4	few	CASSYIAKGDEKLFF	TGTGCCAGCAGTTACATCGCAAAGGGAGATGAAAAACTGTTTTTT
TRBV6-1	TRBD1	TRBJ1-6	.	CASSQGDRGVGSPLHF	TGTGCCAGCAGTCAAGGGGACAGGGGTGTAGGGTCACCCCTCCACTTT
TRBV6-1	TRBD1	TRBJ2-7	many	CASTPPRGSSSYEQYF	TGTGCCAGCACTCCTCCCAGGGGGAGTAGCTCCTACGAGCAGTACTTC
TRBV7-2	TRBD2	TRBJ2-2	few	CASSQSGRAVGTGELFF	TGTGCCAGCAGCCAAAGCGGGAGGGCCGTAGGGACCGGGGAGCTGTTTTTT
TRBV30	TRBD1	TRBJ2-2	.	CALRQGPGELFF	TGTGCCTTAAGACAGGGCCCCGGGGAGCTGTTTTTT
TRBV6-1	.	TRBJ2-7	.	CASSLRESTYEQYF	TGTGCCAGCAGCCTCCGGGAGAGCACCTACGAGCAGTACTTC
TRBV7-2	TRBD1	TRBJ1-5	many	CASSESGGNNQPQHF	TGTGCCAGCAGCGAATCAGGGGGCAACAATCAGCCCCAGCATTTT
TRBV12-3/TRBV12-4	TRBD1	TRBJ2-6	many	CASSLETGAGANVLTF	TGTGCCAGCAGTTTGGAGACAGGGGCTGGGGCCAACGTCCTGACTTTC
TRBV6-1	.	TRBJ1-2	few	CASRQDYGDTNYGYTF	TGTGCCAGCAGGCAGGATTATGGGGACACAAACTATGGCTACACCTTC
TRBV9	TRBD2	TRBJ2-2	.	CASALTSGSAGELFF	TGTGCCAGCGCCCTGACTAGCGGGAGCGCCGGGGAGCTGTTTTTT
TRBV28	.	TRBJ2-7	many	CASTFVGLSSYEQYF	TGTGCCAGCACATTTGTCGGGTTGAGCTCCTACGAGCAGTACTTC
TRBV19	.	TRBJ2-7	many	CASSMAGISSYEQYF	TGTGCCAGTAGTATGGCGGGGATATCCTCCTACGAGCAGTACTTC
TRBV6-1	TRBD2	TRBJ2-7	few	CASTSGTIYEQYF	TGTGCCAGTACTTCCGGGACTATCTACGAGCAGTACTTC
TRBV2	.	TRBJ1-2	many	CASREGTARSYGYTF	TGTGCCAGCAGGGAGGGTACAGCCAGGTCGTATGGCTACACCTTC
TRBV6-9	.	TRBJ2-7	.	CANSRTPADYEQYF	TGTGCCAACAGTCGGACACCGGCGGACTACGAGCAGTACTTC
TRBV10-2	.	TRBJ1-5	.	CASSADSREQPQHF	TGCGCCAGCAGCGCCGACAGCCGAGAACAGCCCCAGCATTTT
TRBV20-1	.	TRBJ1-2	many	CSARDLGKYGYTF	TGCAGTGCTAGAGATCTTGGGAAGTATGGCTACACCTTC
TRBV7-7	.	TRBJ2-5	.	CASSLNFGETQYF	TGTGCCAGCAGCTTAAACTTTGGAGAGACCCAGTACTTC
TRBV9	TRBD2	TRBJ2-7	.	CASSVGGGFEQYF	TGTGCCAGCAGCGTAGGGGGGGGTTTCGAGCAGTACTTC
TRBV3-1	.	TRBJ1-2	.	CASSQENSPYGYTF	TGTGCCAGCAGCCAAGAGAACAGCCCCTATGGCTACACCTTC
TRBV3-1	.	TRBJ1-2	.	CASSQVKAGGYTF	TGTGCCAGCAGCCAAGTCAAGGCGGGGGGCTACACCTTC
TRBV20-1	.	TRBJ1-2	.	CSARVGGSGYTF	TGCAGTGCTAGAGTCGGAGGTAGTGGCTACACCTTC
TRBV12-3/TRBV12-4	.	TRBJ1-1	many	CASSLTGLYTEAFF	TGTGCCAGCAGTTTAACAGGGCTTTACACTGAAGCTTTCTTT
TRBV5-1	TRBD1	TRBJ2-5	.	CASSTQGAWLQETQYF	TGCGCCAGCAGCACACAGGGGGCCTGGCTACAAGAGACCCAGTACTTC
TRBV30	TRBD1	TRBJ1-2	few	CAWTSTGWNYGYTF	TGTGCCTGGACCTCGACAGGGTGGAACTATGGCTACACCTTC